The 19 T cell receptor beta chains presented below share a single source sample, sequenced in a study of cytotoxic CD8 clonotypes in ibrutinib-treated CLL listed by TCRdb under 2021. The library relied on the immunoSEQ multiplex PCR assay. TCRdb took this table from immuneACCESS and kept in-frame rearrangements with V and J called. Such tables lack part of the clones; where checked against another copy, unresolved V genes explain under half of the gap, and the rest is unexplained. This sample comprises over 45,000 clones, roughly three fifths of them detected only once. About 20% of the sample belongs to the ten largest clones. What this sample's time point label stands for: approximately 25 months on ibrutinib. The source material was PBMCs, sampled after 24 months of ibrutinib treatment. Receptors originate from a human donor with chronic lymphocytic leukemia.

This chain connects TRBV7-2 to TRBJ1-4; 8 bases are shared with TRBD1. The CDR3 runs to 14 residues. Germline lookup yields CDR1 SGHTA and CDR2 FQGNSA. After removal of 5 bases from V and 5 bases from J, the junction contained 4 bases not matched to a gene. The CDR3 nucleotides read TGTGCCAGCAGCCTACAGGGGGTCAATGAAAAACTGTTTTTT. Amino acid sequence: CASSLQGVNEKLFF. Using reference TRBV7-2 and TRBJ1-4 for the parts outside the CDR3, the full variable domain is GAGVSQSPSNKVTEKGKDVELRCDPISGHTALYWYRQSLGQGLEFLIYFQGNSAPDKSGLPSDRFSAERTGGSVSTLTIQRTQQEDSAVYLCASSLQGVNEKLFFGSGTQLSVL.

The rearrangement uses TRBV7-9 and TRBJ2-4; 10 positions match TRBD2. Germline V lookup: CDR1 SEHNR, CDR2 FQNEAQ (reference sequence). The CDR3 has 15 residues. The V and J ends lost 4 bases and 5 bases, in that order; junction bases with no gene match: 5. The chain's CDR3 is CASSSRTSGENIQYF. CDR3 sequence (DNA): TGTGCCAGCAGCTCCCGGACTAGCGGTGAAAACATTCAGTACTTC.

This CDR3 is CASSAGLAGETQYF. As DNA, the CDR3 is TGTGCCAGCAGTGCGGGACTAGCGGGGGAGACCCAGTACTTC. The chain couples TRBV28 to TRBJ2-5; the match to TRBD2 covers 13 bases. Germline CDR1 MDHEN, CDR2 SYDVKM. The ends lost 5 bases at V and 5 bases at J; junction bases unmatched: 2. CDR3 length: 14 amino acids. The whole variable domain, filled in from reference TRBV28 and TRBJ2-5, reads DVKVTQSSRYLVKRTGEKVFLECVQDMDHENMFWYRQDPGLGLRLIYFSYDVKMKEKGDIPEGYSVSREKKERFSLILESASTNQTSMYLCASSAGLAGETQYFGPGTRLLVL.

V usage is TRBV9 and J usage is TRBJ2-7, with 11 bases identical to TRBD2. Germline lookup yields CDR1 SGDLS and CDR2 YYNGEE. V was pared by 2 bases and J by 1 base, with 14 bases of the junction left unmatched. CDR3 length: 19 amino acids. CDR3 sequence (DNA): TGTGCCAGCAGCGTGTTTCATAGCGGGAGGGCCCTCATTTCCTACGAGCAGTACTTC. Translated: CASSVFHSGRALISYEQYF. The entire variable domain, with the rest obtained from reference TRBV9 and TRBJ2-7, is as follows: DSGVTQTPKHLITATGQRVTLRCSPRSGDLSVYWYQQSLDQGLQFLIQYYNGEERAKGNILERFSAQQFPDLHSELNLSSLELGDSALYFCASSVFHSGRALISYEQYFGPGTRLTVT.

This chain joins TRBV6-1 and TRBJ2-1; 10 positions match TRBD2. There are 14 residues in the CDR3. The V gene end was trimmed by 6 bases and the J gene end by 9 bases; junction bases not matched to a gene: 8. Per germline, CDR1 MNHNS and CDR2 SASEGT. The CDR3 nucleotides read TGTGCCAGCAGCGGGAGTAGCGGGAGGTTTGAGCAGTTCTTC. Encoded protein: CASSGSSGRFEQFF.

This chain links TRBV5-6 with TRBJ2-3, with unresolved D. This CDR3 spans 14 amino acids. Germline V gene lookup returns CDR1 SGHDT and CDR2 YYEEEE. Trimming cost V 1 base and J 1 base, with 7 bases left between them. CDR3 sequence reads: CASSLLARTDTQYF. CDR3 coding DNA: TGTGCCAGCAGCTTGTTAGCCCGCACAGATACGCAGTATTTT.

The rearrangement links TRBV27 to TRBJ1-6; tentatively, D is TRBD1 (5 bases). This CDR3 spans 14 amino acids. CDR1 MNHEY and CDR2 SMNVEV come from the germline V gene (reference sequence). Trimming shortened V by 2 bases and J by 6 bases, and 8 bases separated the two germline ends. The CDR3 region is CASSLRQSNSPLHF. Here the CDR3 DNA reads TGTGCCAGCAGTTTACGACAGAGTAATTCACCCCTCCACTTT.

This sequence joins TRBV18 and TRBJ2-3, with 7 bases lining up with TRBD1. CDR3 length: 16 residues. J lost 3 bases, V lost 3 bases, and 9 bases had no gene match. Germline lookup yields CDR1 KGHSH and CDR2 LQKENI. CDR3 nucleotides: TGTGCCAGCTCACCTTTCGGGACAGTCTCTACAGATACGCAGTATTTT. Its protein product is CASSPFGTVSTDTQYF.

CDR3 in amino acids: CASSPGQGVSGYTF. DNA for the CDR3: TGTGCCAGCAGTCCGGGACAGGGGGTTTCTGGCTACACCTTC. The chain recombines TRBV2 with TRBJ1-2; TRBD1 aligns across 11 bases. V gave up 5 bases and J gave up 7 bases; unmatched junction bases: 6. CDR1 SNHLY and CDR2 FYNNEI come from the germline V gene. The CDR3 covers 14 residues.

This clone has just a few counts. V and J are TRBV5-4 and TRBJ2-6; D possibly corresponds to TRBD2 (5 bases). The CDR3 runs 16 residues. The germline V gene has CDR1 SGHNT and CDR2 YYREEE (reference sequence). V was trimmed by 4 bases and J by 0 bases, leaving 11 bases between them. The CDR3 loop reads CASSAGESSGANVLTF. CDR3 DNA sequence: TGTGCCAGCAGCGCCGGGGAGAGCTCTGGGGCCAACGTCCTGACTTTC. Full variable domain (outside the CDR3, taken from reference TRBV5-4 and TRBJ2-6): ETGVTQSPTHLIKTRGQQVTLRCSSQSGHNTVSWYQQALGQGPQFIFQYYREEENGRGNFPPRFSGLQFPNYSSELNVNALELDDSALYLCASSAGESSGANVLTFGAGSRLTVL.

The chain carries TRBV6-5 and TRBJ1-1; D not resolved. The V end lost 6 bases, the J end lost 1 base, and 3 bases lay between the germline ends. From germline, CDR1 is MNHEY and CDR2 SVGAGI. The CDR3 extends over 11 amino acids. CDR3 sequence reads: CASRQNTEAFF. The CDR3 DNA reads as TGTGCCAGCAGACAGAACACTGAAGCTTTCTTT.

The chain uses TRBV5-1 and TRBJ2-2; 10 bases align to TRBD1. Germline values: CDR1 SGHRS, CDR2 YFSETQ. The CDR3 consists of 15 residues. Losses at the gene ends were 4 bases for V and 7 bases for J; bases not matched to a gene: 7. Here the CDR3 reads CASSRPTGGRGELFF. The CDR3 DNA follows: TGCGCCAGCAGCCGCCCGACAGGGGGCCGCGGGGAGCTGTTTTTT.

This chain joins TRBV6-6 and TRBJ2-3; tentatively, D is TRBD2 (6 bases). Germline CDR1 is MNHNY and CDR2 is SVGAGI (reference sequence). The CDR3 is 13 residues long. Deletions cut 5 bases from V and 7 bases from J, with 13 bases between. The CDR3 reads CASSPGLINTQYF. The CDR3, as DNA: TGTGCCAGCAGTCCTGGACTAATAAATACGCAGTATTTT.

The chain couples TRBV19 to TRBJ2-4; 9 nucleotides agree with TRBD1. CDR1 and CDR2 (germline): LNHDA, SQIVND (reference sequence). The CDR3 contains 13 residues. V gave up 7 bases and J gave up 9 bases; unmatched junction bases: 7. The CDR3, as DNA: TGTGCCAGTATGGACAGGGGTTTGGTCATTCAGTACTTC. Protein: CASMDRGLVIQYF.

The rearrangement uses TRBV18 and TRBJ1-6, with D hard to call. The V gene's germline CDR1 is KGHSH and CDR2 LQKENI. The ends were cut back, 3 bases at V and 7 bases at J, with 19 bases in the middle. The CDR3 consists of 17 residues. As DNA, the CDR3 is TGTGCCAGCTCACCTGACCGAGCGGGATCGTCAAATTCACCCCTCCACTTT. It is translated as CASSPDRAGSSNSPLHF.

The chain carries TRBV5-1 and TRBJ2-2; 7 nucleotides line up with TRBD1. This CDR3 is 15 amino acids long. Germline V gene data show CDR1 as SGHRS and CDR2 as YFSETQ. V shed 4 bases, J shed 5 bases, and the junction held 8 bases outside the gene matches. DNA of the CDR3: TGCGCCAGCAGCCTGCAGGGGGTAGGGACCGGGGAGCTGTTTTTT. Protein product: CASSLQGVGTGELFF. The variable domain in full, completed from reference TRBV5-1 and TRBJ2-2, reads KAGVTQTPRYLIKTRGQQVTLSCSPISGHRSVSWYQQTPGQGLQFLFEYFSETQRNKGNFPGRFSGRQFSNSRSEMNVSTLELGDSALYLCASSLQGVGTGELFFGEGSRLTVL.

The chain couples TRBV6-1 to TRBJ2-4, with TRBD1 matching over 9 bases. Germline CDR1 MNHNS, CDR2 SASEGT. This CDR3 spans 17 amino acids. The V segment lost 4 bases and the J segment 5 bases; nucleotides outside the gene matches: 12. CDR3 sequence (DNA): TGTGCCAGCAGTGGAAACCGCGCCGGGACAGGGCAAAACATTCAGTACTTC. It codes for CASSGNRAGTGQNIQYF.

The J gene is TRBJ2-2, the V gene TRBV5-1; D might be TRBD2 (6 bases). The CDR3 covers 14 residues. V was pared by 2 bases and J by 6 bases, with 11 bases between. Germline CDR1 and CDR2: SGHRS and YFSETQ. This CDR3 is CASSFREVAGELFF. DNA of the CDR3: TGCGCCAGCAGCTTCAGGGAGGTTGCCGGGGAGCTGTTTTTT.

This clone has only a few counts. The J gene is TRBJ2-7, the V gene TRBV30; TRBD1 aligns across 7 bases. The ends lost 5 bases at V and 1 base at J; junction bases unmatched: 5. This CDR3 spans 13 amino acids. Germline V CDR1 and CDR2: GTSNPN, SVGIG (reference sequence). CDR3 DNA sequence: TGTGCCTGGGGGGGACAGCTTTCCTACGAGCAGTACTTC. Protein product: CAWGGQLSYEQYF.